This T cell receptor beta chain was identified during a study of cytomegalovirus exposure and HLA in healthy donors. Regarding the study as a whole: Sequencing probably produced one cluster of sequence variants that were highly shared. Clonal expansion was found to be greater in HLA-associated TCR beta chains than in equally common others in a later analysis. Follow-up analysis found HLA locus-dependent TCR association rates, highest for DRB1 and lowest for HLA-C.

The CDR3 has 13 amino acids. J was trimmed by 2 bases and V by 3 bases; bases with no gene match: 1. CDR1 and CDR2 (germline): MNHEY, SMNVEV (reference sequence). Details on this clone: The target antigen is unknown. The sample has other DNA sequences that encode this CDR3 too.

60 Vbeta and 13 Jbeta primers were used in PCR. TCRdb's copy holds only in-frame clones and misses some; the assay was immunoSEQ multiplex PCR. This sample carries roughly 190,000 clones, around 83% of them seen once, and the ten largest clones take approximately 0.8%. The chain has TRBV27 and TRBJ2-7, with 7 nucleotides matching TRBD2. What was sequenced was PBMCs. The sequence came from a woman between 18 and 30 years old in good health and CMV-seronegative. The CDR3 DNA is TGTGCCAGCAGTTTTGCGGGAGCCTACGAGCAGTACTTC. It codes for CASSFAGAYEQYF.